The 9 T cell receptor beta chains in this list originate from one sample, sequenced in a study of shared clonotypes between healthy human individuals. Only CD45RO-negative cells positively selected for CCR7 counted as naive CD8 cells, so terminally differentiated effector memory CD45RA+ cells were excluded. TCRdb keeps only in-frame clones here, not all; method: immunoSEQ multiplex PCR. The sample carries under 600,000 clones, 95% to 98% recorded once. The sequenced sample was naive CD8+ T cells sorted from blood. The receptors come from a man aged 30 to 39 in good health.

The rearrangement joins TRBV28 to TRBJ1-5; D call uncertain. This CDR3 contains 14 residues. Germline lookup yields CDR1 MDHEN and CDR2 SYDVKM. V was clipped by 7 bases and J by 6 bases, with 16 bases between them. CDR3 amino acids: CASKIRLVAQPQHF. The CDR3 DNA follows: TGTGCCAGCAAAATCCGGCTGGTAGCTCAGCCCCAGCATTTT.

The chain couples TRBV5-1 to TRBJ2-3, with D uncertain. Germline assignment: CDR1 SGHRS and CDR2 YFSETQ. The ends were cut back, 0 bases at V and 4 bases at J, with 12 bases in the middle. This CDR3 spans 15 amino acids. CDR3 in DNA: TGCGCCAGCAGCTTGGCCGAGCAGGTCGCAGATACGCAGTATTTT. Protein product: CASSLAEQVADTQYF.

J is TRBJ2-1 and V is TRBV9; 10 nucleotides align to TRBD2. The CDR3 totals 14 residues. V gave up 3 bases and J gave up 9 bases; unmatched junction bases: 6. In germline, CDR1 is SGDLS, CDR2 YYNGEE. The CDR3 spells CASSGGTSATEQFF. CDR3 nucleotide sequence: TGTGCCAGCAGCGGGGGGACTAGCGCTACTGAGCAGTTCTTC.

This clone was counted once. The DNA for the CDR3 is TGCGCCAGCCGATACGGGACTAGCGGGAGCAATGAGCAGTTCTTC. This translates into CASRYGTSGSNEQFF. The chain has TRBV5-1 and TRBJ2-1, with 14 nucleotides matching TRBD2. V was pared by 7 bases and J by 6 bases, with 6 bases of the junction left unmatched. The CDR3 has 15 amino acids. Per germline, CDR1 SGHRS and CDR2 YFSETQ.

The chain couples TRBV18 to TRBJ2-7; 8 nucleotides line up with TRBD2. CDR1 is KGHSH, CDR2 LQKENI, per germline. This CDR3 region has 15 residues. Trimming took 1 base from V and 0 from J; bases not matched to a gene: 2. This chain's CDR3 is CASSPRRGDSYEQYF. CDR3 nucleotide sequence: TGTGCCAGCTCACCACGGCGGGGGGACTCCTACGAGCAGTACTTC.

This chain connects TRBV11-2 to TRBJ2-7; no definite D call. V shed 5 bases and J shed 5 bases, with 16 bases lying between them. This CDR3 region has 14 residues. Germline V gene sequence: CDR1 SGHAT, CDR2 FQNNGV. CDR3 nucleotides: TGTGCCAGCAGCCCACCGAGCGTGGGCGACGAGCAGTACTTC. Protein sequence: CASSPPSVGDEQYF.

This chain connects TRBV10-3 to TRBJ2-1; 7 bases agree with TRBD2. V lost 2 bases and J lost 5; bases outside the gene matches: 0. The CDR3 length is 13 residues. CDR1 is ENHRY, CDR2 SYGVKD, per germline. CDR3 bases: TGTGCCATCAGTGAGGCGGGAGACAATGAGCAGTTCTTC. Amino acid sequence: CAISEAGDNEQFF.

Written as DNA, the CDR3 is TGTGCCAGCAGCTCAACAGGGAGCCACGAGCAGTACTTC. Its translation is CASSSTGSHEQYF. This chain joins TRBV5-6 and TRBJ2-7; possibly TRBD1 for D (6 bases). The V end was cut by 3 bases, the J end by 5 bases, with 12 bases between. The CDR3 extends over 13 amino acids. From germline, CDR1 is SGHDT and CDR2 YYEEEE.

The CDR3 sequence is CASSSDRGLHEQYF. As DNA, the CDR3 is TGTGCCAGCAGCTCGGACAGGGGGCTACACGAGCAGTACTTC. The chain recombines TRBV11-3 with TRBJ2-7, with 11 nucleotides matching TRBD1. V lost 4 bases and J lost 5; bases outside the gene matches: 4. The germline V gene encodes CDR1 SGHNT and CDR2 YENEEA. The CDR3 spans 14 residues. Supplemented by reference TRBV11-3 and TRBJ2-7, the full variable domain reads EAGVVQSPRYKIIEKKQPVAFWCNPISGHNTLYWYLQNLGQGPELLIRYENEEAVDDSQLPKDRFSAERLKGVDSTLKIQPAELGDSAVYLCASSSDRGLHEQYFGPGTRLTVT.